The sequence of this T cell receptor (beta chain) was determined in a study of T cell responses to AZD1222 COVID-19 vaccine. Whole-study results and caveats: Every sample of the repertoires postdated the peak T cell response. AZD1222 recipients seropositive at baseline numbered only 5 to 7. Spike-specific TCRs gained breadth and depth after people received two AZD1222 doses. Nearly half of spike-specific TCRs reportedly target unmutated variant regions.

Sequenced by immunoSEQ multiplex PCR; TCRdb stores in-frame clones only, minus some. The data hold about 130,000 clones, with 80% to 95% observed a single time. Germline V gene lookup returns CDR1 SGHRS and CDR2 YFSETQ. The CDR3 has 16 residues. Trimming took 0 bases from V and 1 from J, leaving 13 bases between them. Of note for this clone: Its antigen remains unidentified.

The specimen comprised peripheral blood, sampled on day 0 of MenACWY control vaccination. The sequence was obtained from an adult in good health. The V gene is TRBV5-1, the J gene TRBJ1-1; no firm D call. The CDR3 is CASSLERAGSNTEAFF. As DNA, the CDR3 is TGCGCCAGCAGCTTGGAACGGGCGGGCTCGAACACTGAAGCTTTCTTT. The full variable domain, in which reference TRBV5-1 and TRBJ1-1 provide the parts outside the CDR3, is KAGVTQTPRYLIKTRGQQVTLSCSPISGHRSVSWYQQTPGQGLQFLFEYFSETQRNKGNFPGRFSGRQFSNSRSEMNVSTLELGDSALYLCASSLERAGSNTEAFFGQGTRLTVV.